Below are 17 T cell receptor beta chains sequenced from a single sample in a study of tumor and adjacent non-tumor tissue in lung cancer. No cell sorting was done before RNA was extracted from the tissue. The normal lung tissue was taken more than 3 cm from the tumor edge. A modified ARM-PCR protocol with three rounds of nested PCR amplified TCRbeta. TCRdb redid the calling of the multiplex PCR reads with MiXCR, one entry per CDR3 protein. The sample has tens of thousands of distinct CDR3 sequences; about 70% are singletons. The sequencing input was distant non-tumor lung tissue. All receptors derive from a woman aged 55-69 years with non-small cell lung cancer.

The chain has TRBV6-2 or TRBV6-3 and TRBJ1-2; maybe TRBD1 (5 bases). The CDR3 contains 13 residues. Germline loops: CDR1 MNHEY, CDR2 SVGEGT. The CDR3 is CTILRDGSYGYTF. The CDR3 DNA follows: TGTACCATCCTGCGGGACGGATCCTATGGCTACACCTTC.

Points on this clonotype: At one end, the junction sequence differs from germline, possibly due to a read error. The V gene is TRBV6-1, the J gene TRBJ2-2, with 14 bases matching TRBD2. Germline V gives CDR1 MNHNS, CDR2 SASEGT. This CDR3 is 18 amino acids long. As DNA, the CDR3 is TGTGCCAGCAATGGGGGGACTAGCGGGAGCGAGAACACCGGGGAGCTGCTTTTT. Translation gives CASNGGTSGSENTGELLF.

As for this clonotype: The junction departs from germline at one end; a sequencing error may be responsible. This chain links TRBV4-3 with TRBJ1-2; D unresolved. The CDR3 sequence is 14 residues long. Germline V gene lookup returns CDR1 LGHNA and CDR2 YSLEER. CDR3 loop: CASSLLGRGDGYTF. In DNA form, the CDR3 reads TGCGCCAGCAGCCTATTAGGACGGGGAGATGGCTATACCTTC.

This chain joins TRBV4-3 and TRBJ2-3; D might be TRBD2 (6 bases). CDR1 LGHNA and CDR2 YSLEER come from the germline V gene. CDR3 length: 15 residues. V shed 0 bases and J shed 15 bases, with 22 bases lying between them. The CDR3 spells CASSQEVGRMGTHYF. For the CDR3, the DNA is TGCGCCAGCAGCCAAGAGGTGGGGAGGATGGGTACACATTATTTT.

This clonotype is labeled as medium-sized. The V gene is TRBV20-1, the J gene TRBJ2-1; 15 bases align to TRBD2. Trimming cost V 6 bases and J 7 bases; bases outside gene matches: 1. The germline V gene has CDR1 DFQATT and CDR2 SNEGSKA (reference sequence). The CDR3 runs 13 residues. CDR3 bases: TGCAGTGCGGGGACTAGCGGGAGGAATGAGCAGTTCTTC. This sequence encodes CSAGTSGRNEQFF.

In regard to this clonotype: This CDR3 fails to terminate in the conserved phenylalanine or tryptophan, so it likely reflects a read error. The rearrangement uses TRBV14 and TRBJ2-1; 8 nucleotides match TRBD1. The CDR3 consists of 13 residues. The V gene's germline CDR1 is SGHDN and CDR2 FVKESK. The CDR3 nucleotides read TGTACCAGTAGCTCGGACAGGGATGGTGAGCAGTTCTCC. Translated, it gives CTSSSDRDGEQFS.

To note about this clonotype: Given a much more abundant clone one base away, this may be a read error. Likely a read error: the CDR3 ends without its conserved phenylalanine or tryptophan. The chain uses TRBV12-5 and TRBJ1-1; 7 positions match TRBD1. This CDR3 contains 12 residues. Germline CDR1 reads LGHNT; CDR2 reads FRNRAP. After removal of 7 bases from V and 6 bases from J, the junction contained 5 bases not matched to a gene. The CDR3 DNA reads as TGTGCTAGTGCTTCAGGGGGGGCTGAAGCTTTCATT. Its translation is CASASGGAEAFI.

Comment on this clonotype: At one end the junction does not follow the germline gene, possibly because of a read error. The gene calls are TRBV7-9 and TRBJ2-2; TRBD2 is a possible D gene (5 bases). In germline, CDR1 is SEHNR, CDR2 FQNEAQ (reference sequence). The CDR3 is 16 residues long. The CDR3 here is CVSSLGGAEDTGELFF. The DNA for the CDR3 is TGTGTCAGCAGCTTAGGAGGAGCTGAGGACACCGGGGAGCTGTTTTTT.

This clonotype has at least ten counts. V is TRBV28 and J is TRBJ1-2; no definite D call. The CDR3 has 14 residues. Looked up from germline, CDR1 is MDHEN and CDR2 is SYDVKM. V lost 2 bases and J lost 2, with 9 bases in between. The CDR3 DNA follows: TGTGCCAGCAGTTTACAGGTTCCCAACTATGGCTACACCTTC. Its translation is CASSLQVPNYGYTF.

This clonotype was seen only a few times. The V gene is TRBV6-5, the J gene TRBJ2-3, with TRBD2 identical over 9 bases. CDR1 and CDR2 (germline): MNHEY, SVGAGI. The V segment lost 7 bases and the J segment 5 bases; nucleotides outside the gene matches: 16. CDR3 length equals 17 residues. The CDR3 loop is CASNQGTSRRIQDTQYF. The DNA of the CDR3 is TGTGCCAGCAATCAGGGGACTAGCAGGAGGATTCAAGATACGCAGTATTTT.

A note on this clonotype: This could be a read error, since a much larger clone is one nucleotide away. The V and J genes are TRBV30 and TRBJ2-6, with a possible D match to TRBD1 (6 bases). CDR1 and CDR2 (germline): GTSNPN, SVGIG (reference sequence). The CDR3 runs 13 residues. The CDR3 loop is CAWTGDGANVLIF. The CDR3 bases are TGTGCCTGGACAGGGGATGGGGCCAACGTCCTGATTTTC.

Note on this clonotype: Because it lacks the conserved phenylalanine or tryptophan at the end, this CDR3 is likely a read error. V is TRBV12-3 or TRBV12-4 and J is TRBJ2-5; no reliable D call. This CDR3 is 13 amino acids long. The CDR3 is CASSLWLKEIQYI. CDR3 bases: TGTGCCAGCAGTTTATGGCTGAAAGAGATCCAGTACATC.

In its sample, this clonotype was seen a few times. This rearrangement joins TRBV12-3 or TRBV12-4 to TRBJ1-1, with 7 bases that match TRBD1. The CDR3 spans 17 residues. V lost 3 bases and J lost 5; bases outside the gene matches: 15. CDR3 in amino acids: CASSFPDLDRRRTEAFF. The CDR3 coding sequence is TGTGCCAGCAGTTTTCCTGATTTGGACAGGAGGCGAACTGAAGCTTTCTTT.

A word on this clonotype: This may come from a read error, since a much larger clone is one base off. The conserved phenylalanine or tryptophan is not found at the CDR3 terminus, so this likely reflects a read error. The genes are TRBV5-1 and TRBJ2-1; TRBD1 might be the D (6 bases). This CDR3 spans 14 amino acids. Between the trimmed V and J ends, which lost 2 bases and 4 bases, there was a span of 10 bases. CDR1 SGHRS and CDR2 YFSETQ come from the germline V gene. The CDR3 region is CASSLGQLYNEQFS. CDR3 bases: TGCGCCAGCAGCTTAGGACAGTTGTACAATGAGCAGTTCTCC.

V gene TRBV28 combines with J gene TRBJ2-3; a weak D match, TRBD2 (6 bases). This CDR3 spans 15 amino acids. V lost 4 bases to trimming and J lost 6 bases, with 17 bases between them. CDR1 and CDR2 (germline): MDHEN, SYDVKM. DNA of the CDR3: TGTGCCAGCAGTTCTGGGGACTCGGGCCTTGATACGCAGTATTTT. It specifies CASSSGDSGLDTQYF.

Points on this clonotype: At one boundary the junction diverges from the germline segment, which might be a read error. V is TRBV6-5 and J is TRBJ2-3; 12 bases agree with TRBD2. This CDR3 contains 15 residues. Germline V gene sequence: CDR1 MNHEY, CDR2 SVGAGI. CDR3 region: CASSLAGGPTDRQYF. The CDR3 region has the DNA TGTGCCAGCAGCCTAGCGGGGGGGCCGACAGATAGGCAGTACTTT.

Of note for this clonotype: A much larger clone sits a single nucleotide away, making a read error possible. The chain employs TRBV7-2 and TRBJ2-5; D is undetermined. Germline CDR1 and CDR2: SGHTA and FQGNSA. This CDR3 region has 11 residues. The CDR3 spells CANSQDPAQYF. The CDR3 nucleotides read TGTGCCAACAGCCAAGACCCGGCCCAGTACTTC.